The T cell receptor beta chain under discussion was sequenced for a study of shared clonotypes between healthy human individuals. General study findings and limits: It was anticipated that sequencing depth would influence how many clonotypes donors shared. Having only a few donors restricted how much genetic and exposure-history diversity was captured.

Measured with immunoSEQ multiplex PCR; TCRdb has only the in-frame clones, and not every one. The table has 100,000 to 130,000 clones, roughly two thirds seen once. As to this clone: Its antigen remains unknown.

J gave up 2 bases and V 1 base, and 11 bases lay outside the gene matches. The CDR3 runs 17 residues. Germline V lookup: CDR1 SGHRS, CDR2 YFSETQ. The receptor comes from a woman aged 25 to 39 in good health. The J gene is TRBJ2-7, the V gene TRBV5-1, with TRBD1 matching over 8 bases. Input material: memory CD8+ T cells sorted from blood. Subset indicated: CD45RO+ cells pooled with CCR7-negative TemRA cells. The CDR3 DNA reads as TGCGCCAGCAGCTTGAATTCCGGGACAGGACTGACCTACGAGCAGTACTTC. Translation gives CASSLNSGTGLTYEQYF. Looking up the rest from reference TRBV5-1 and TRBJ2-7 gives the full variable domain: KAGVTQTPRYLIKTRGQQVTLSCSPISGHRSVSWYQQTPGQGLQFLFEYFSETQRNKGNFPGRFSGRQFSNSRSEMNVSTLELGDSALYLCASSLNSGTGLTYEQYFGPGTRLTVT.